The T cell receptor (beta chain) under discussion was sequenced for a study of beta chain features in type 1 diabetes (dated 2018 in TCRdb). A note on the overall study: Mean age, gender distribution, total cell number and subset yield were not different between patients and healthy donors. A total of around 110,000,000 sorted cells were examined across all samples, and a strong correlation was observed between cell number per subset and RNA yield. In the study, TCRB repertoires of sorted circulating CD4+ T cell subsets from recently diagnosed type 1 diabetes patients were compared with those of matched healthy donors. Regulatory and stem cell-like memory subsets were isolated from only 8 patients and 8 healthy donors, whereas naive and central memory subsets came from all 28 donors.

In this sample, this clone turned up a few times. It lacks a known antigen. No much larger clonotype is one base removed from it; base qualities were not supplied. All of the isolated RNA was reverse transcribed with the High Capacity cDNA Reverse Transcription Kit, so expressed TCRB transcripts were sequenced. Deep immunoSEQ sequencing was applied to naive, central memory and regulatory T cell samples, giving an average of approximately 3.8 million total reads per sample. Sorted cells were lysed in RLT buffer, and RNA was extracted using DNase-treated RNeasy Micro or Mini kits according to cell number. To prevent cross-contamination, every cell subset was processed on its own, while patient and healthy donor samples were processed together. The immunoSEQ multiplex PCR was used to amplify TCRB sequences from cDNA, generating 87-bp fragments that spanned the CDR3 region. Sequencing of the amplicons was performed on the Illumina HiSeq platform. The source study handled its data this way. PCR bias was corrected computationally using synthetic template baselines, and reads within Hamming distance 2 were collapsed, with unmergeable singletons discarded. Reads were aligned against IMGT so that V, D and J genes, CDR3 length and insertions or deletions at six rearrangement sites could be assigned. Clonotype counts were normalized to sorted cell number within each subset before computing true diversity and Gini coefficients with the tcR R package. The overlap coefficient, calculated on TCRB nucleotide sequences, was used to quantify repertoire sharing. Out-of-frame TCRB sequences from naive cells were analyzed as a proxy for the pre-selection repertoire. The immuneACCESS repertoire file appears here via TCRdb, limited to in-frame rearrangements. These files lack a portion of the clones; in checked studies, under half of the deficit traces to unresolved V genes, and the cause of the others is not known. D and trimming come from the DNA, and the V and J calls and clone size come from that table. This sample gives 200,000 to 250,000 clones in total; 14% of them show up just once. Clones ranked in the top ten supply roughly 0.028% of the sample.

The study at large found these results: Because cDNA was sequenced instead of genomic DNA, activated cells with high expression could be over-represented, although the groups did not differ in activation or CD3 levels. In all four CD4+ subsets, TCRB CDR3 length was moderately but significantly shorter in type 1 diabetes patients. Naive, central memory and regulatory TCRB repertoires appeared to be more alike among patients than among healthy donors. Shorter templates might have been favored by PCR, but patient and control samples were amplified and corrected together, so both groups would have been affected equally by any skew. Patients with type 1 diabetes made fewer insertions and deleted more nucleotides at VDJ recombination sites, implying thymic rearrangement abnormalities. HLA sub-analyses involved small numbers of individuals, so any influence of HLA type on TCRB rearrangement remained unresolved.

A single peripheral blood draw of around 120 mL on average was collected from each donor into heparinised tubes. Using a panel that included CD45RO, CCR7, CD25, CD127, CD95 and CD27, naive, central memory, regulatory and stem cell-like memory CD4+ T cells were sorted on a BD FACSAria II. A purity above 98% was achieved for all sorted populations. PBMCs were isolated immediately by Lymphoprep density gradient centrifugation and stained directly without culture. So that batch effects would be minimized, each experiment stained and sorted samples in pairs, pairing one healthy donor with one patient. CDR1 LNHDA and CDR2 SQIVND are derived from the germline V gene (reference sequence). The CDR3 holds 14 amino acids from the cysteine to the phenylalanine. Only CDR3 DNA is held: 42 bases, read in frame from base 1. Trimming accounts for 4 bases at V and 1 base at J, while the number of junction bases matched to no gene is 3.

This clonotype was obtained from a woman between 35 and 50 years old in good health. In this chain, TRBV19 is recombined with TRBJ1-2; 7 central nucleotides agree with TRBD1. Source material: naive CD4+ T cells from blood. The meaning of the sample's cell subset or site label: true naive CD4+ T cells. CDR3 loop: CASSNTGDNYGYTF. The DNA is TGTGCCAGTAGTAACACAGGGGATAACTATGGCTACACCTTC.